This TCR beta chain was recorded in a study of beta chain features in type 1 diabetes (dated by TCRdb to the late 2010s). As for the study more broadly: No differences in mean age, gender distribution, total cell number or subset yield were found between patients and healthy donors. The study compared TCRB repertoires of sorted circulating CD4+ T cell subsets between recently diagnosed type 1 diabetes patients and matched healthy donors. A total of roughly 100 million sorted cells were examined across all samples, and the number of cells per subset was strongly correlated with RNA yield. Whereas all 30 or so donors provided naive and central memory subsets, regulatory and stem cell-like memory subsets were isolated from just 8 patients and roughly eight healthy donors. What the work shows at the level of the full study, not this receptor alone: At VDJ recombination sites, patients with type 1 diabetes made fewer insertions and deleted more nucleotides, a pattern implying thymic rearrangement abnormalities. In all four CD4+ subsets, TCRB CDR3 length was moderately but significantly shorter in type 1 diabetes patients. Naive, central memory and regulatory TCRB repertoires appeared more similar among patients than among healthy donors. PCR may preferentially amplify shorter templates, but because patient and control samples were amplified and corrected together, any resulting skew would affect both groups equally. Because small numbers of individuals were included in the HLA sub-analyses, any influence of HLA type on TCRB rearrangement was left unresolved. Because cDNA rather than genomic DNA was sequenced, highly expressing activated cells could have been over-represented, although no difference in activation and CD3 levels was found between groups.

A single peripheral blood draw of approximately 120 mL on average was collected from each donor into heparinised tubes. Using a panel that included CD45RO, CCR7, CD25, CD127, CD95 and CD27, naive, central memory, regulatory and stem cell-like memory CD4+ T cells were sorted on a BD FACSAria II. Purity was above 95% for every sorted population. PBMCs were separated immediately by Lymphoprep density gradient centrifugation and were stained directly, without being cultured. So that batch effects would be minimized, each experiment stained and sorted samples in pairs, pairing one healthy donor with one patient. This clone was found a few times. Its antigen remains unidentified. No much larger clonotype is one base removed from it; base qualities were not supplied. The V and J ends are trimmed by 4 bases and 2 bases, leaving 10 bases between them. Including cysteine and phenylalanine, the CDR3 has 15 amino acids. The DNA shown is the 45-base CDR3, in frame from base 1. The germline V gene provides CDR1 SGDLS and CDR2 YYNGEE.

The entire amount of isolated RNA was reverse transcribed using the High Capacity cDNA Reverse Transcription Kit, so the sequenced TCRB transcripts were expressed ones. Naive, central memory and regulatory T cell samples underwent deep immunoSEQ sequencing, averaging approximately 3.5 million total reads per sample. Sorted cells were lysed in RLT buffer and RNA was extracted with DNase-treated RNeasy Micro or Mini kits, depending on cell number. To prevent cross-contamination, every cell subset was processed on its own, while patient and healthy donor samples were processed together. The immunoSEQ multiplex PCR was used to amplify TCRB sequences from cDNA, generating 87-bp fragments that spanned the CDR3 region. The amplicons were sequenced using the Illumina HiSeq platform. The authors' pipeline ran thus. PCR bias was corrected computationally using synthetic template baselines, and reads within Hamming distance 2 were collapsed, with unmergeable singletons discarded. By aligning reads against IMGT, V, D and J genes, CDR3 length, and insertions or deletions at six rearrangement sites were assigned. Within each subset, clonotype counts were normalized to the number of sorted cells before true diversity and Gini coefficients were calculated with the tcR R package. Repertoire sharing was quantified using the overlap coefficient calculated on TCRB nucleotide sequences. TCRdb obtained this table from immuneACCESS and retained in-frame rearrangements with V and J assigned. These tables miss some clones; where compared with another copy, unresolved V genes account for less than half of the shortfall, and the remainder is unexplained. V and J calls plus clone size are reproduced from that table; the DNA served to infer D and trimming. Recorded for this sample are around 180,000 clones; about 7.8% of them occurred a single time. The leading ten clones occupy roughly 1% of the sample.

The receptor was isolated from a woman between 40 and 50 years old with type 1 diabetes. The source material was central memory CD4+ T cells from blood. The receptor chain draws on TRBV9 and TRBJ2-6; the D region possibly corresponds to TRBD2 (7 bases align). Here is the DNA: TGTGCCAGCAGCCTAGGGGGGGCTGGGGCCAACGTCCTGACTTTC. Translated, this gives CASSLGGAGANVLTF.